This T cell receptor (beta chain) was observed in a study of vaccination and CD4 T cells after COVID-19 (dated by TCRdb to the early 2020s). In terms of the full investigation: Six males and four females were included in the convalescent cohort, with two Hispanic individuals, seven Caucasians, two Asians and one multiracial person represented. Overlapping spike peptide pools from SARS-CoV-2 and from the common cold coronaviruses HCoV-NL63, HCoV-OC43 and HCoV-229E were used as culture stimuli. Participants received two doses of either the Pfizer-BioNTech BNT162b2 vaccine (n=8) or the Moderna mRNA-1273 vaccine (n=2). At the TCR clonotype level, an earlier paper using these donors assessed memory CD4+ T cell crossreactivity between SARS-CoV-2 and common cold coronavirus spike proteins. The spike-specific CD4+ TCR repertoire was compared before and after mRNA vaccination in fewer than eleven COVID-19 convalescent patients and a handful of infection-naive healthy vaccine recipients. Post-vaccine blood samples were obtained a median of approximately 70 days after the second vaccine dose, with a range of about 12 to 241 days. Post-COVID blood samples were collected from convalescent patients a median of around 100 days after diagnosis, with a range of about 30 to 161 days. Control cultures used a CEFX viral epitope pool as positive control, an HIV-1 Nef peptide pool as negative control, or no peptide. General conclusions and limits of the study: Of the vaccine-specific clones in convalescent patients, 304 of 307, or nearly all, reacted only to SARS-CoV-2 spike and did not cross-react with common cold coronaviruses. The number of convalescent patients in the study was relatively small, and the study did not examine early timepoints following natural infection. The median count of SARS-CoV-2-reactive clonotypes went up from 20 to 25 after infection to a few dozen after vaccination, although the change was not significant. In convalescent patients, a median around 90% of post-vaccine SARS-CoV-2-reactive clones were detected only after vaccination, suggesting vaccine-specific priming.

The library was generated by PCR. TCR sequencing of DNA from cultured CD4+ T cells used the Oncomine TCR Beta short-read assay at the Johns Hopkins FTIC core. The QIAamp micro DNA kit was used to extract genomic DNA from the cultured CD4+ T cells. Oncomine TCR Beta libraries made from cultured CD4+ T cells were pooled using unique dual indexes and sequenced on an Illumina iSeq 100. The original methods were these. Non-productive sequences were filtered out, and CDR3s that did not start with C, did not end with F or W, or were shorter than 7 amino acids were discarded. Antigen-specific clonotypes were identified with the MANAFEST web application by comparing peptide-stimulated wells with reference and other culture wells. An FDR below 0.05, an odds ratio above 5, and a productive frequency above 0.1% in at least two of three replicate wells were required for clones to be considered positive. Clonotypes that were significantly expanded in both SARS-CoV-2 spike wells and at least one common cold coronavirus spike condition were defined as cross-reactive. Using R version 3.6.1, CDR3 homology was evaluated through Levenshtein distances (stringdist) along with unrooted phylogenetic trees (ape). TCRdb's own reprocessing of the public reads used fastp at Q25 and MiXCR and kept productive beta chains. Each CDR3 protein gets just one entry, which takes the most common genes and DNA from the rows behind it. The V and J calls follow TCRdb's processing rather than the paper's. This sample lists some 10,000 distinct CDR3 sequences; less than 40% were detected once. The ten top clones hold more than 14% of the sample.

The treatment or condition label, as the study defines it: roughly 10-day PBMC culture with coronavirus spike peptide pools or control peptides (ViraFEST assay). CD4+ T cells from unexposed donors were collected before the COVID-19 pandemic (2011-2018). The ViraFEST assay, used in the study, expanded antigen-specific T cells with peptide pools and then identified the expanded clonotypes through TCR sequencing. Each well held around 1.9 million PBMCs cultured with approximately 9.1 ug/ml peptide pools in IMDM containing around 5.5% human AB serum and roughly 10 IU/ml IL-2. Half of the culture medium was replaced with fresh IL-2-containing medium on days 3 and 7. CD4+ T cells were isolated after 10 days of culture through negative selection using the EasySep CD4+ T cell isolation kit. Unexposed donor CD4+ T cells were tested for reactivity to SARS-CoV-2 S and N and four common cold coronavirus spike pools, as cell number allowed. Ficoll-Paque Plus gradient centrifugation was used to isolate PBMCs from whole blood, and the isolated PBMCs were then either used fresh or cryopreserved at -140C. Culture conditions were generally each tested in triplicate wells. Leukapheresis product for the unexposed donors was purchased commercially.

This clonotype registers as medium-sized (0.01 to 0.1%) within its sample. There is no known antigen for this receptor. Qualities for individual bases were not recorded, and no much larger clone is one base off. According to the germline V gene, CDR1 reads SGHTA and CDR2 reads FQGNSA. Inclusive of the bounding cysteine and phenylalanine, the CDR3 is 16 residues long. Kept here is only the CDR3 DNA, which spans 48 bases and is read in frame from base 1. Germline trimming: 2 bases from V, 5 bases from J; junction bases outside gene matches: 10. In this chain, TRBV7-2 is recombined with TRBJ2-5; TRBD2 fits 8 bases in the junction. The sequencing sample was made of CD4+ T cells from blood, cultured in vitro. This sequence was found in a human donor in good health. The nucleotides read TGTGCCAGCAGCTTAAACCGTCGGGAGGGTGGGGAGACCCAGTACTTC. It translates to CASSLNRREGGETQYF.